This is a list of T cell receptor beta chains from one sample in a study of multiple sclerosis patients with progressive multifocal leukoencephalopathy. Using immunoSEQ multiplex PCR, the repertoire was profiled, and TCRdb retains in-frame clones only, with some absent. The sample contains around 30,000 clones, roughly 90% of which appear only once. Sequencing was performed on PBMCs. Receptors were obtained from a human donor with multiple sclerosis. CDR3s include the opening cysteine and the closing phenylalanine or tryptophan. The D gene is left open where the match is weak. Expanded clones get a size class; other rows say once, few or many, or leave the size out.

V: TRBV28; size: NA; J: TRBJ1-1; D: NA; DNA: TGTGCCAGCAGTTTTGGACAGCTGAACACTGAAGCTTTCTTT; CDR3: CASSFGQLNTEAFF
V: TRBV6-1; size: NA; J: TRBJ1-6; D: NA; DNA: TGTGCCAGCAGTGGAGGGGCGGAGAATTCACCCCTCCACTTT; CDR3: CASSGGAENSPLHF
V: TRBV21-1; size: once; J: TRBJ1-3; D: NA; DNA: TGTGCCAGCAGCAAGGGACAGGGGACTGGAAACACCATATATTTT; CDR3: CASSKGQGTGNTIYF
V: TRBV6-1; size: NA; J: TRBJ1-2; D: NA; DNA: TGTGCCAGCAGTGAGTTCACAGGGCAAGGAGGCTACACCTTC; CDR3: CASSEFTGQGGYTF
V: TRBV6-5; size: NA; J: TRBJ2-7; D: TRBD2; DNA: TGTGCCAGCAGTTCCCTAGCGGGAGGTTCCTACGAGCAGTACTTC; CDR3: CASSSLAGGSYEQYF
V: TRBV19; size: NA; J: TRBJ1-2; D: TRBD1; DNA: TGTGCCGCAAAGGACAGGGAAGGCTACACCTTC; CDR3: CAAKDREGYTF
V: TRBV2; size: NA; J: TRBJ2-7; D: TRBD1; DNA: TGTGCCAGCAGCCCGGGACAGATCTCACCCGAGCAGTACTTC; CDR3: CASSPGQISPEQYF
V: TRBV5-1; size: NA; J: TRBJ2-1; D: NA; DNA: TGCGCCAGCAGCGTACTAGGGGATGAGCAGTTCTTC; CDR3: CASSVLGDEQFF
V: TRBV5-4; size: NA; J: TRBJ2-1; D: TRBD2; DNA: TGTGCCAGCAGCCCGACTCTAGCGGGAGAGCTTGAGCAGTTCTTC; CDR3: CASSPTLAGELEQFF
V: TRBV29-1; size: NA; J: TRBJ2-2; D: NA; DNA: TGCAGCGCCGTAGGGGGAGTTAAGGCCGGGGAGCTGTTTTTT; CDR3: CSAVGGVKAGELFF
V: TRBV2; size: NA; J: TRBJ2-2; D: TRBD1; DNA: TGTGCCAGCAGCGGCACGCAGGGGGCGGGCGGGGAGCTGTTTTTT; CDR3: CASSGTQGAGGELFF
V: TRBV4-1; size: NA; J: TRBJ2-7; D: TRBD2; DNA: TGCGCCAGCAGCCAAGAAGCACTAGCGGCCTACGAGCAGTACTTC; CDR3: CASSQEALAAYEQYF
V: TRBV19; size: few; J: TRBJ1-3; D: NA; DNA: TGTGCCAGTAGGATCACAGACTCTGGAAACACCATATATTTT; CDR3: CASRITDSGNTIYF
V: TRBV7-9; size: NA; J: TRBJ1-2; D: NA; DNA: TGTGCCAGCAGCTATACAGGGTTGGACTATGGCTACACCTTC; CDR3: CASSYTGLDYGYTF
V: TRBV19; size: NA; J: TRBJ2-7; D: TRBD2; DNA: TGTGCCAGTAGTATTGGGACTAGCGACTACGAGCAGTACTTC; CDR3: CASSIGTSDYEQYF
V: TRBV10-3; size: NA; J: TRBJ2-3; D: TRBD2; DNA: TGTGCCATCAAAGTCACAGCGGGAGGGCCGACAGATACGCAGTATTTT; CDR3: CAIKVTAGGPTDTQYF
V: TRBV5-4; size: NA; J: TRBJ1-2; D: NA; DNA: TGTGCCAGCAGCTTGGCCTCCGCGCTACGAGCTAACTATGGCTACACCTTC; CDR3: CASSLASALRANYGYTF
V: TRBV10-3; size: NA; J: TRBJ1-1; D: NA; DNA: TGTGCCATCAGTCGGGGGTTGAACACTGAAGCTTTCTTT; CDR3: CAISRGLNTEAFF
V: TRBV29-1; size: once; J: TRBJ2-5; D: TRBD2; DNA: TGCAGCGTCCTTACACGGGGGGGAAAAGAGACCCAGTACTTC; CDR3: CSVLTRGGKETQYF
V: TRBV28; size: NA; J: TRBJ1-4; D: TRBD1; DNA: TGTGCCAGCAGTTGGGACAGGAGGCTGAATGGAAAACTGTTTTTT; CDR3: CASSWDRRLNGKLFF
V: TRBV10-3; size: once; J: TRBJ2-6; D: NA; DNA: TGTGCCATCAGTGAGTCTCGAGGACACCTTCAACCCTCTGGGGCCAACGTCCTGACTTTC; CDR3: CAISESRGHLQPSGANVLTF
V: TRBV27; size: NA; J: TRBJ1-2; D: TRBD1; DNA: TGTGCCACCCATGACCCCGACAGGGTCTATGGCTACACCTTC; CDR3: CATHDPDRVYGYTF
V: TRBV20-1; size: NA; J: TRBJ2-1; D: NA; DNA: TGCAGTACGGGCCCGGAACCAGCGTTCTTC; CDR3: CSTGPEPAFF
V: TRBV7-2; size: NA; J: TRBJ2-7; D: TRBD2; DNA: TGTGCCAGCAGCCATCTGGGGGGGACTAGCCTCTACGAGCAGTACTTC; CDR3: CASSHLGGTSLYEQYF
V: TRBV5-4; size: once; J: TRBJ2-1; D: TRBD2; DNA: TGTGCCAGCAGCTACGGAGGGGGGCTAGCGGGAGGGACTCAGTTCTTC; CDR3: CASSYGGGLAGGTQFF
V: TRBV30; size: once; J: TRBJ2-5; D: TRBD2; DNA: TGTGCCTGGGACCCTTATGCGGGAGGAGAGACCCAGTACTTC; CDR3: CAWDPYAGGETQYF
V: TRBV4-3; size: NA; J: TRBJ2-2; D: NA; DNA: TGCGCCAGCAGCCAAGTTGAATGGCAGGTCACCGGGGAGCTGTTTTTT; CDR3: CASSQVEWQVTGELFF
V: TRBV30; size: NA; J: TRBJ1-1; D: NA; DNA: TGTGCCTGGGCGGACTTCACAAACACTGAAGCTTTCTTT; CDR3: CAWADFTNTEAFF